This TCR beta chain was captured by sequencing in a study of T cell repertoires in cytomegalovirus infection. Across the whole study: CMV infection plus the matching HLA type was flagged by public TCR beta signatures.

MiXCR was run by TCRdb on the reads, yielding one entry per CDR3 protein. This table holds roughly 700,000 distinct CDR3 sequences, around 35% found once. This clonotype has just a few counts. What it binds is not known. This clonotype was sampled from a human donor in good health (CMV status not recorded). Some clones in this sample may be carry-over from other donors' samples. This specimen consisted of cultured PBMCs, obtained from culture after CMV antigen stimulation.

The CDR3 protein is CASSEDRDRGDYGYTF. CDR3 in DNA: TGTGCCAGTAGTGAAGACCGGGACAGGGGGGACTATGGCTACACCTTC. The rearrangement links TRBV19 to TRBJ1-2, with 11 nucleotides matching TRBD1. CDR1 is LNHDA and CDR2 is SQIVND in the germline V gene (reference sequence). The CDR3 extends over 16 amino acids. V shed 5 bases and J 3 bases; nucleotides not matched to a gene: 8.